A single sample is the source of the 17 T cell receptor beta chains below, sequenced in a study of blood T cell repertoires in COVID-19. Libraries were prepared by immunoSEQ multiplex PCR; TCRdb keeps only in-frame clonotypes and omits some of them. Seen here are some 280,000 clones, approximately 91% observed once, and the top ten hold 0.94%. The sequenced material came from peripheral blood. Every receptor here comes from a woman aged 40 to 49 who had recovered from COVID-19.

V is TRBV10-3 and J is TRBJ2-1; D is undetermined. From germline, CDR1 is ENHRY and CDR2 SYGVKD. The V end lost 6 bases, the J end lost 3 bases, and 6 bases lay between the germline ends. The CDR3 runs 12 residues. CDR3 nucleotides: TGTGCCATCAGAGTAGACTACAATGAGCAGTTCTTC. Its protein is CAIRVDYNEQFF.

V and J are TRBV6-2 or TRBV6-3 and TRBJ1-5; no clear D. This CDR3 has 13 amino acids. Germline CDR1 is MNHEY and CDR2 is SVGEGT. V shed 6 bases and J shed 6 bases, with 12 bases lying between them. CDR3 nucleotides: TGTGCCAGCAGCCCCCGGTCTAGTCAGCCCCAGCATTTT. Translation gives CASSPRSSQPQHF.

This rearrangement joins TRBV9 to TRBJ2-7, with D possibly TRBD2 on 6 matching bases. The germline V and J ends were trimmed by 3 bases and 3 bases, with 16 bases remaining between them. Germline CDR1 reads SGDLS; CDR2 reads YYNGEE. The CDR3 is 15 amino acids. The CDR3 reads CASSAGDGGYYEQYF. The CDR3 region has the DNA TGTGCCAGCAGCGCGGGGGACGGTGGATACTACGAGCAGTACTTC.

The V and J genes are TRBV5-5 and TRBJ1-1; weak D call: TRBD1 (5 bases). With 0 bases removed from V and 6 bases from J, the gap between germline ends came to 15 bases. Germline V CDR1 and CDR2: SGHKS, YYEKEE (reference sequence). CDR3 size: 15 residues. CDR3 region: CASSLVRGVGSEAFF. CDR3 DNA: TGTGCCAGCAGCTTGGTTCGGGGGGTGGGCTCTGAAGCTTTCTTT.

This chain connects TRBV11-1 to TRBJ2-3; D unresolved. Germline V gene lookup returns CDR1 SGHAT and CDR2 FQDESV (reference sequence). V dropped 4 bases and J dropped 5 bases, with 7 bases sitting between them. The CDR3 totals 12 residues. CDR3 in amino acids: CASSSSGDTQYF. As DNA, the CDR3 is TGTGCCAGCAGCTCCTCGGGAGATACGCAGTATTTT.

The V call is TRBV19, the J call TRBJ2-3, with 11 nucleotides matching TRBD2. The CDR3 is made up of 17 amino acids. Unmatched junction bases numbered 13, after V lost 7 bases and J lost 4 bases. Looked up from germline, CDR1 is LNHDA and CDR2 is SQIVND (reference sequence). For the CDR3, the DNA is TGTGCCAGTACCCGACTAGCGGGGCTCGATGCGGCAGATACGCAGTATTTT. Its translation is CASTRLAGLDAADTQYF. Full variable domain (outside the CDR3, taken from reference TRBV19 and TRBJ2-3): DGGITQSPKYLFRKEGQNVTLSCEQNLNHDAMYWYRQDPGQGLRLIYYSQIVNDFQKGDIAEGYSVSREKKESFPLTVTSAQKNPTAFYLCASTRLAGLDAADTQYFGPGTRLTVL.

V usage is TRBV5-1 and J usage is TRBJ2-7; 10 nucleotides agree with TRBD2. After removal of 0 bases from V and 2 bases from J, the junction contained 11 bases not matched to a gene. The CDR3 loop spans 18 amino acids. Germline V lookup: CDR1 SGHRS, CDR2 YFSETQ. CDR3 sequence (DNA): TGCGCCAGCAGCTTGGCGCCTAGCGGGAGCCTGGCGACCTACGAGCAGTACTTC. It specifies CASSLAPSGSLATYEQYF.

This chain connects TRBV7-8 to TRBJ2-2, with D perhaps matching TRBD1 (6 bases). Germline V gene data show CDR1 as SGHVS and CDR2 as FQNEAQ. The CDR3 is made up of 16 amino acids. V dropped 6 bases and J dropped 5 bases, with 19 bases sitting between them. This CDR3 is CASRPEVGQLTGELFF. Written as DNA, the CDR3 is TGTGCCAGCAGACCAGAGGTTGGACAGTTAACCGGGGAGCTGTTTTTT.

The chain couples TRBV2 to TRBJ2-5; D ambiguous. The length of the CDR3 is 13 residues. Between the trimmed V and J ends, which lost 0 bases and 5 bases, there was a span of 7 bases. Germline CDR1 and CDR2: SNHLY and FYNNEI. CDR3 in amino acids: CASSEAAEETQYF. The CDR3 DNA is TGTGCCAGCAGTGAAGCCGCGGAGGAGACCCAGTACTTC.

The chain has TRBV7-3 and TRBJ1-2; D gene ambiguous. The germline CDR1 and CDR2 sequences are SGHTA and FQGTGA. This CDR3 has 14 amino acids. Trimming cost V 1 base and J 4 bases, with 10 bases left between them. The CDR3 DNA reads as TGTGCCAGCAGCTTAAACAGCGGCGGCTATGGCTACACCTTC. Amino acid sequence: CASSLNSGGYGYTF.

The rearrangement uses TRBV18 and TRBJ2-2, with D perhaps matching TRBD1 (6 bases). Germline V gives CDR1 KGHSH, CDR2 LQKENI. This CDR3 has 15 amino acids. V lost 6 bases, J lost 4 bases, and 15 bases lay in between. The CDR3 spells CASSPGQTATGELFF. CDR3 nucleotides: TGTGCCAGCTCCCCCGGACAGACGGCCACCGGGGAGCTGTTTTTT.

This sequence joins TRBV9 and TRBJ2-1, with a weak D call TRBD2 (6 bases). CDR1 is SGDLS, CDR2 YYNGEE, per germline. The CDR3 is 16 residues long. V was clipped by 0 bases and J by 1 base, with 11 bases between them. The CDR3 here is CASSVDGGKSYNEQFF. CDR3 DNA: TGTGCCAGCAGCGTAGATGGCGGGAAATCCTACAATGAGCAGTTCTTC.

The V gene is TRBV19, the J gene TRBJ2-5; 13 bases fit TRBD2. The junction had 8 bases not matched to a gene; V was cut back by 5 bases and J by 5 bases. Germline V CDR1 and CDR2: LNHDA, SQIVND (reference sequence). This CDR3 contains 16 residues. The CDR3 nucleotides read TGTGCCAGTAGTCAGGGGACTAGCGGGAATTTGGAGACCCAGTACTTC. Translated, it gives CASSQGTSGNLETQYF.

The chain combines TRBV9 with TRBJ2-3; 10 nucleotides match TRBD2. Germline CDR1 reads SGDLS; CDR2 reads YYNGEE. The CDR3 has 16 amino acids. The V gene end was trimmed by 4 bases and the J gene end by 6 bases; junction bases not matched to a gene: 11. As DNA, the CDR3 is TGTGCCAGCAGCACTAGCGGGGCGAAGTTGTTCGATACGCAGTATTTT. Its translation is CASSTSGAKLFDTQYF.

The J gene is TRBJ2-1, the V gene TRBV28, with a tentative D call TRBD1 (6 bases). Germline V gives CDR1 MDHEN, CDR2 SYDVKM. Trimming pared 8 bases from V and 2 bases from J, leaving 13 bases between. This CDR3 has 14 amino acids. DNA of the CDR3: TGTGCCAGCCACCGACGGGACACCTACAATGAGCAGTTCTTC. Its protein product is CASHRRDTYNEQFF.

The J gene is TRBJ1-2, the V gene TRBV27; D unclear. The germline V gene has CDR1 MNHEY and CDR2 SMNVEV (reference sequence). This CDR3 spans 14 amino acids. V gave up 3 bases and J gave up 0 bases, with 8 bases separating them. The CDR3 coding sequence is TGTGCCAGCAGTTTCGGCGGAGCTAACTATGGCTACACCTTC. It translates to CASSFGGANYGYTF.

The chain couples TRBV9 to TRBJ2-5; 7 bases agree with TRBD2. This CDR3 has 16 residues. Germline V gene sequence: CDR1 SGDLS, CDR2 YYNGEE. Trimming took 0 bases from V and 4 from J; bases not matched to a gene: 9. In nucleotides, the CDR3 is TGTGCCAGCAGCGTAGCCGCTAGCGGAACCGTAGAGACCCAGTACTTC. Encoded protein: CASSVAASGTVETQYF.